The sequence of this TCR beta chain was determined in a study of cytomegalovirus exposure and HLA in healthy donors (dated by TCRdb to the late 2010s). Concerning the study at large: According to an earlier analysis of several hundred of the donors, about 179 million T cells yielded over 90 million unique TCR beta sequences and 276 Gb of sequence data. The study aimed to test whether signatures of past pathogen exposure could be identified by cataloging public T cell receptors. A separate validation cohort of over 95 different subjects was used in addition to the approximately 610-subject first cohort. In an earlier analysis of about 590 of the donors, high-throughput TCR beta sequencing was used to judge whether each TCR beta V gene segment behaved as functional or pseudogenic. Of the roughly 400 genotyped donors, approximately 81% were placed in the genetic ancestry cluster associated with self-reported Caucasian donors. The later analysis used no new phenotypic data to find candidate immune exposures, relying instead on TCR beta sequences and their occurrence across donors. Typing coverage varied by locus: roughly 620-640 donors for A, B, C, DRB1 and DQB1; 522 for DQA1; about 600 for DPA1; more than 450 for DPB1. Donor age, sex, ethnicity and CMV serostatus were collected together with the repertoire data. Across 300 to 400 genotyped donors of the cohort, an average of roughly 250,000 unique TCR beta nucleotide sequences per donor were sequenced, and roughly 18% of those sequences were non-productive. Because of strong linkage in the cohort, roughly 5 DR-DQ haplotypes were treated as single units for association and clustering. In a later genetic analysis, genome-wide SNP genotypes for about 55% of the roughly 700 donors were used, and that subset was treated as a discovery cohort. HLA typing covered class I and class II loci at four-digit resolution. An early release that covered around 590 HLA-typed donors contained approximately 300 gigabases of sequencing data and tens of millions of unique TCR sequences. A later analysis re-analyzed previously published TCR beta repertoires from 666 donors and added high-resolution HLA genotyping to study TCR occurrence patterns. To predict cytomegalovirus infection status, the study combined high-throughput TCR immunosequencing, statistical association of individual TCRs with disease status, and machine learning. Every discovery cohort repertoire had been produced on one sequencing platform. The study used immunosequencing to profile the T cell repertoires of 600 to 850 subjects and linked those repertoires to cytomegalovirus serostatus.

The library relied on the immunoSEQ multiplex PCR assay. A mixture of 60 forward primers for TCR Vbeta segments and 13 reverse primers for TCR Jbeta segments was used in the multiplex PCR. The CDR3 region of rearranged TCR beta genes was amplified from genomic DNA with a multiplex PCR assay. The amplified TCR beta libraries were sequenced on the Illumina HiSeq System as 87-base-pair reads. The study's processing was this. Across the roughly 640 repertoires, a later analysis counted 80 million or so unique TCR beta chains, approximately 12 million of which were shared by at least two donors. To remove PCR and sequencing errors, raw reads were error-corrected and collapsed into unique sequences using a nearest-neighbor algorithm that merged closely related sequences. Alignment of CDR3 sequences to IMGT reference sequences was used to assign V, D and J gene segments. Each retained sequence needed at least a six-nucleotide match to both a V gene segment and a J gene segment. Rearrangements were classified as productive when the CDR3 lacked stop codons and remained in frame with V and J, and all other rearrangements were classified as non-productive. CDR3 was defined by IMGT convention, running from the second conserved V-encoded cysteine to the conserved J-encoded phenylalanine. Sequences without an unambiguous match to a single V gene segment were excluded from the earlier analysis of over 500 of the donors. In an earlier analysis of roughly 500 of the donors, V segments were called functional above 56.7% productive rearrangements and were called segregating when the between-donor standard deviation exceeded 5%. A statistical classification framework was built to diagnose cytomegalovirus status from the catalog of TCR beta chain sequences. A later analysis assigned V and J genes by comparing TCR nucleotide sequences with IMGT/GENE-DB human TR gene sequences. A later analysis assigned CDR3 sequences and most-parsimonious VDJ recombination scenarios with the TCRdist pipeline. In a later analysis, every TCR beta chain was defined by the combination of its CDR3 amino acid sequence and its V-gene family, and reads without a unique V-gene family were dropped. To address suspected cross-contamination and a sequencing artifact, a later analysis removed several hundred highly shared, low-generation-probability nucleotide sequences. In a later analysis, a clonal expansion index was calculated for each public chain from normalized within-repertoire ranks of inferred template counts. A later analysis computed generation probabilities with a VDJ recombination model fitted to out-of-frame rearrangements, and checked the results against IGoR. A later analysis scored TCR-TCR, TCR-HLA and TCR-CMV co-occurrence with hypergeometric tests, applying a repertoire-size bias correction to TCR pairs. In a later analysis, false discovery rates were estimated by permuting HLA or CMV assignments 20 times. In a later analysis, co-occurring TCRs were grouped using DBSCAN, with TCRdist sequence similarity added in when clustering inside HLA-allele-positive subsets. Co-occurrence clustering excluded repertoires with fewer than 30,000 or more than 120,000 public chains, plus five with anomalous nucleotide sharing. As stored in TCRdb, this immuneACCESS dataset retains in-frame rearrangements with V and J assigned. A fraction of the clones does not appear; measured against another copy, unresolved V genes explain less than half of the discrepancy, and the remainder lacks a known reason. The DNA was the basis for D and trimming; V, J and clone size are from that table. The sample data list roughly 190,000 clones, and around 83% of these were observed just once. The ten largest clones capture approximately 1.5% of the sample.

With respect to this clone: Its antigen remains undetermined. There are no base qualities to consult, and no much larger clone falls within one base.

Results and caveats for the whole study, not just this receptor: Because the 87-base-pair reads could not distinguish some IMGT-functional V segments, including TRBV6-2 and TRBV6-3, those segments were excluded. The sequencing pipeline was judged likely to have produced a cluster of highly shared sequence variants as a technical artifact. HLA typing was unavailable for some donors at each locus, so association tests used only the typed subset. In a later analysis, HLA-associated TCR beta chains were found to be more clonally expanded and to have lower generation probabilities than equally common non-associated chains. A later analysis associated 16,951 TCR beta sequences with specific HLA alleles at a false discovery rate of 0.05. Because counts were too low, about 18 rarely observed V segments, including chromosome 9 orphons, were left out of the earlier analysis of several hundred of the donors. A later analysis found that TCR association rates varied across HLA loci, with DRB1 alleles showing the most associated TCRs and HLA-C alleles the fewest. A further reported finding was that TCR beta sequences accurately predicted the HLA-A and HLA-B alleles for most subjects in the first cohort. In an earlier analysis of 500 to 650 of the donors, most TCR beta V segments appeared in productive rearrangements about 87% or about 30% of the time, broadly matching IMGT annotations. Presence/absence analyses assumed roughly uniform sequencing depth across donors, an assumption that may not hold. While some public TCRs were present in many individuals, most TCR sequences turned up only very rarely across donors. Several of the top co-occurrence clusters appeared to be linked to parvovirus B19, influenza, CMV and Epstein-Barr virus, according to a later analysis. In a later analysis, most CMV-associated TCR beta chains were found to appear HLA-restricted, with HLA associations seemingly driven largely by CMV exposure. Strong co-occurrence of HLA alleles, especially DR and DQ, made assigning TCR associations to individual alleles difficult. Correlated functional status among segregating V segments might reflect linkage disequilibrium, but an unknown experimental factor could not be ruled out. Compared with the approximately 600-donor mean, donors in an Asian-associated ancestry cluster had fewer N-insertions in productive TCRs, according to a later genetic analysis. For the cohort, immune exposure information was limited to CMV serostatus. In both the original and validation cohorts, the classifier was reported to diagnose cytomegalovirus status with high specificity and sensitivity. The cohort was sequenced for TCR beta chains only, and without alpha or paired-chain data the features that could be detected were limited. In the study, about 150 TCR beta chains were listed as associated with cytomegalovirus. An association between a missense DCLRE1C variant and V-gene and J-gene trimming of TCR beta chains was found in a later genetic analysis and replicated in an independent cohort. In vitro tests confirmed that a few of the cytomegalovirus-associated TCR beta chains recognize cytomegalovirus antigens. It was suggested by the authors that the approach could potentially be generalized to other disease states and immunological phenotypes.

In total, approximately 700 healthy bone marrow donors made up the cohort. At the time of sampling, all cohort members were nominally healthy, though unrecorded immune exposures were likely present. The donor was CMV seronegative and was included in the group of under 450 seronegative cohort members. A peripheral blood sample was collected from each donor, and TCR beta sequencing was performed on peripheral blood mononuclear cells. The Qiagen DNeasy Blood Extraction Kit was used to extract genomic DNA from the blood cell samples. Inclusive of the bounding cysteine and phenylalanine, the CDR3 is 17 residues long. This entry keeps only the CDR3 DNA: 51 bases, framed from base 1. The germline V end is reduced by 0 bases and the J end by 6 bases; junction bases left unmatched: 14. The germline V gene gives CDR1 as LGHNA and CDR2 as YSLEER.

Input material: PBMCs. Rearrangement joined TRBV4-3 to TRBJ2-7; 7 bases in between match TRBD2. This TCR was recovered from a woman aged 18-29 years in good health and CMV-seronegative. The encoded CDR3 is CASSQDSFGGAGCEQYF. The nucleotide sequence reads as follows: TGCGCCAGCAGCCAAGATTCATTCGGGGGAGCGGGGTGCGAGCAGTACTTC.